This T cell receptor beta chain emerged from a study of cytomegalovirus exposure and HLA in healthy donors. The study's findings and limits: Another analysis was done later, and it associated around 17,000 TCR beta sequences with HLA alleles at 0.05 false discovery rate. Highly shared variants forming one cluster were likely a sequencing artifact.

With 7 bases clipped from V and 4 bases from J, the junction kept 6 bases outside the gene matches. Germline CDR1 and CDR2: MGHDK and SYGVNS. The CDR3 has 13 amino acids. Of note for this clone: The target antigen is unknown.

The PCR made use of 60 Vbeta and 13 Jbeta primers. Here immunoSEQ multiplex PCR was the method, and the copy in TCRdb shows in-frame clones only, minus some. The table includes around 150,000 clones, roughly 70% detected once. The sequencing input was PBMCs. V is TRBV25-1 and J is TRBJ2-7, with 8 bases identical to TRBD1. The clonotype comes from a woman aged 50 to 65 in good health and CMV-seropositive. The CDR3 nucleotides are TGTGCCAGCACCGGACAGGGTTTATACGAGCAGTACTTC. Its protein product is CASTGQGLYEQYF.